This TCR beta chain was found in a study of shared clonotypes between healthy human individuals. Background on the study: Those who served as donors were a couple of women and three men between the ages of 18 and 49.

CD45RO-negative, CCR7-positively selected cells formed the naive CD8 fraction, excluding terminally differentiated effector memory CD45RA+ cells. Sequenced by immunoSEQ multiplex PCR; TCRdb stores in-frame clones only, minus some. The data contain approximately 590,000 clones, over 95% of them singletons. About this clone itself: Its specificity is unknown.

Study observations and caveats: Clonotypes which were not shared had lower generation probabilities than clonotypes that all four donors shared. Tissues were not sampled, only blood, and their repertoires likely differ.

Germline values: CDR1 LNHDA, CDR2 SQIVND (reference sequence). This CDR3 is built from 18 residues. Trimming took 5 bases from V and 5 from J; bases not matched to a gene: 16. Input material: naive CD8+ T cells sorted from blood. This TCR was sampled from a woman aged 25-40 years in good health. V usage is TRBV19 and J usage is TRBJ2-1; 9 positions match TRBD2. CDR3 residues: CASSALAGLNLGDNEQFF. Here the CDR3 DNA reads TGTGCCAGTAGTGCCCTAGCGGGGCTGAACCTAGGTGACAATGAGCAGTTCTTC.